This T cell receptor beta chain was captured in a study of blood T cell repertoires in COVID-19. Repertoires were generated with immunoSEQ multiplex PCR, while TCRdb's copy carries only in-frame clones and drops some. The data show 150,000 or so clones, with around 84% seen just once and 4.5% to 7.5% held by the top ten. Enrolled through a virtual design, the participants were between roughly 18 and 95 years of age and came from fewer than 30 US areas. Cohorts were assigned according to the clinical history that participants reported. The CDR3 has 13 amino acids. V and J are TRBV21-1 and TRBJ1-6. TRBV21-1 is labeled a pseudogene. Source material: PBMCs or T cells enriched from blood (not recorded which). The clonotype comes from a middle-aged man who had recovered from COVID-19. CDR3 sequence: CASTESSLDSNGF. The CDR3 DNA is TGTGCCAGCACCGAATCGTCCCTGGACTCCAACGGCTTT.